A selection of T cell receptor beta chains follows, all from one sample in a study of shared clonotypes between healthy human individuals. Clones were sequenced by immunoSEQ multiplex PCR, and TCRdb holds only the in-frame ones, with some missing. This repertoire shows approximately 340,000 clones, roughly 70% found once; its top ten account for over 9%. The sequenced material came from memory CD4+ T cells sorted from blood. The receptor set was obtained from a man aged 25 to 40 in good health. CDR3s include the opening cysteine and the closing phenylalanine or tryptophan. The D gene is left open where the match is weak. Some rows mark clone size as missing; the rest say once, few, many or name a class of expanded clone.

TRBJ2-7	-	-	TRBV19	TGTGCCAGTAGTAAATTGGACGGCTACGAGCAGTACTTC	CASSKLDGYEQYF
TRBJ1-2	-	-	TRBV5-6	TGTGCCAGCAGCTTGGGGCAGGGAGATGGCTACACCTTC	CASSLGQGDGYTF
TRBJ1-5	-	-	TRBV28	TGTGCCAGCAGCCCGACAAATAGCAATCAGCCCCAGCATTTT	CASSPTNSNQPQHF
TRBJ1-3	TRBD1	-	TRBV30	TGTGCCTGGAGTGCGAACGACAGGGGACGCTCTGGAAACACCATATATTTT	CAWSANDRGRSGNTIYF
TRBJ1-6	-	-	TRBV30	TGTGCCTGGAGTGTAGGCAGGGGTGATTCACCCCTCCACTTT	CAWSVGRGDSPLHF
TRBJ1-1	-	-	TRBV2	TGTGCCAGCAGTGCATTGGGGATGAACACTGAAGCTTTCTTT	CASSALGMNTEAFF
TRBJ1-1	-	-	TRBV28	TGTGCCAGCAGGCTAAACAGGGCTGAAGCTTTCTTT	CASRLNRAEAFF
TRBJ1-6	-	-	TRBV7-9	TGTGCCAGCAGTCAGGACCCAGATAATTCACCCCTCCACTTT	CASSQDPDNSPLHF
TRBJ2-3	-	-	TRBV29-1	TGCAGCGTTGAAAGGGGCACAGATACGCAGTATTTT	CSVERGTDTQYF
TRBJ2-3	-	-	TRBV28	TGTGCCAGCACCCCCGGGGTTCAAACAGATACGCAGTATTTT	CASTPGVQTDTQYF
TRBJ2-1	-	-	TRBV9	TGTGCCAGCAGCGTAGATGGGCAGAGCAGCAATGAGCAGTTCTTC	CASSVDGQSSNEQFF
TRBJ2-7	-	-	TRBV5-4	TGTGCCAGCAGCTTGCTGGGTCAGTCCTCCTACGAGCAGTACTTC	CASSLLGQSSYEQYF
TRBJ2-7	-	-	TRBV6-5	TGTGCCAGCAGTTACTTCACCTCCCACTACGAGCAGTACTTC	CASSYFTSHYEQYF
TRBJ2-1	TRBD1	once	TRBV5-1	TGCGCCAGCAGGACACGAATGGACAGGGCGAGCAATGAGCAGTTCTTC	CASRTRMDRASNEQFF
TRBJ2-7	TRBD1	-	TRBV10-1	TGCGCCAGCAGTGACCAGAGACAGGGTAAAAGCTCCTACGAGCAGTACTTC	CASSDQRQGKSSYEQYF
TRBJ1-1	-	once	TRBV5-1	TGCGCCAGCAGCTTGGTGGTTGCAGAACCAGGCACTGAAGCTTTCTTT	CASSLVVAEPGTEAFF
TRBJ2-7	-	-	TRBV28	TGTGCCAGCAGTTTAAGGGGCTACGAGCAGTACTTC	CASSLRGYEQYF
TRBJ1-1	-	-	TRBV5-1	TGCGCCAGCAGCCCGGATAATAGTTTCGCTGAAGCTTTCTTT	CASSPDNSFAEAFF
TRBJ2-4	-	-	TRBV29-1	TGCAGCGTGATGGTTCACCCGGGGGCCAAAAACATTCAGTACTTC	CSVMVHPGAKNIQYF
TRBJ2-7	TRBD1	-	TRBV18	TGTGCCAGCTCACCTATACCGGGACAGGGGTCGAGGAGCGAGCAGTACTTC	CASSPIPGQGSRSEQYF
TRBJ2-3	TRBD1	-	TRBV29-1	TGCAGCGTTCATGACAGGGCCGGCGATACGCAGTATTTT	CSVHDRAGDTQYF
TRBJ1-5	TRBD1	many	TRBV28	TGTGCCAGCAGTTGGACAGGTTCCACCCCCAAACATTTT	CASSWTGSTPKHF
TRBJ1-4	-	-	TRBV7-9	TGTGCCAGCAGCTTACTGAGTCTCCAAGAAAAACTGTTTTTT	CASSLLSLQEKLFF
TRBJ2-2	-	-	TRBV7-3	TGTGCCAGCAGCTTAGTGGGACTCTCGAACACCGGGGAGCTGTTTTTT	CASSLVGLSNTGELFF
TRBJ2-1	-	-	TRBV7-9	TGTGCCAGCAGCCGGAAACTCCGGGTCTCAAACGGGACCTACAATGAGCAGTTCTTC	CASSRKLRVSNGTYNEQFF